These 27 T cell receptor beta chains originate from one sample sequenced in a study of OX40 agonist ivuxolimab in advanced cancers. Generated by immunoSEQ multiplex PCR, the TCRdb table keeps only in-frame clones and is missing some. The sample shows around 77,000 clones, around 87% of them seen only once. The material sequenced was CD4+ or CD8+ T cells sorted from blood, taken in a trial of the OX40 agonist ivuxolimab. The receptors shown here come from an adult with an advanced solid tumor such as melanoma, head and neck, liver or kidney cancer.

The chain is built from TRBV18 and TRBJ2-6, with TRBD1 identical over 8 bases. The CDR3 has 18 amino acids. With 3 bases clipped from V and 0 bases from J, the junction kept 7 bases outside the gene matches. Germline V gives CDR1 KGHSH, CDR2 LQKENI. The CDR3 reads CASSPPGQATSGANVLTF. Written as DNA, the CDR3 is TGTGCCAGCTCACCTCCGGGACAGGCCACCTCTGGGGCCAACGTCCTGACTTTC.

The chain joins TRBV11-1 to TRBJ1-2; 7 nucleotides agree with TRBD1. CDR1 and CDR2 from the germline V gene are SGHAT and FQDESV (reference sequence). The CDR3 consists of 16 residues. The junction had 9 bases not matched to a gene; V was cut back by 5 bases and J by 0 bases. CDR3 sequence: CASSTGQVSPNYGYTF. CDR3 sequence (DNA): TGTGCCAGCAGCACAGGACAGGTTTCTCCTAACTATGGCTACACCTTC.

The rearrangement links TRBV5-8 to TRBJ2-1, with D possibly being TRBD2 (5 bases). Per germline, CDR1 SGHTS and CDR2 YDEGEE. The CDR3 totals 16 residues. The V end lost 0 bases, the J end lost 4 bases, and 14 bases lay between the germline ends. The CDR3 is CASSLGSGPSYNEQFF. CDR3 nucleotide sequence: TGTGCCAGCAGCTTGGGGAGCGGCCCGTCATACAATGAGCAGTTCTTC.

The chain links TRBV7-9 to TRBJ2-6; 9 bases fit TRBD1. The CDR3 extends over 19 amino acids. The ends lost 3 bases at V and 1 base at J; junction bases unmatched: 10. The germline CDR1 and CDR2 sequences are SEHNR and FQNEAQ (reference sequence). This CDR3 is CASSFSGGQGRSGANVLTF. The CDR3 region has the DNA TGTGCCAGCAGCTTCTCGGGGGGACAGGGCAGATCTGGGGCCAACGTCCTGACTTTC.

The genes are TRBV19 and TRBJ1-1, with TRBD1 identical over 12 bases. This CDR3 is 14 amino acids long. The V and J ends lost 4 bases and 7 bases, in that order; junction bases with no gene match: 4. CDR1 and CDR2 from the germline V gene are LNHDA and SQIVND (reference sequence). The CDR3 DNA sequence: TGTGCCAGTAGTACGGGACAGGGGGCTGGTGAAGCTTTCTTT. Its protein product is CASSTGQGAGEAFF. Full variable domain (missing parts from reference TRBV19 and TRBJ1-1): DGGITQSPKYLFRKEGQNVTLSCEQNLNHDAMYWYRQDPGQGLRLIYYSQIVNDFQKGDIAEGYSVSREKKESFPLTVTSAQKNPTAFYLCASSTGQGAGEAFFGQGTRLTVV.

The chain combines TRBV18 with TRBJ2-2; 8 bases align to TRBD1. CDR3 length: 15 residues. With V trimmed by 10 bases and J by 0 bases, 7 bases remained unmatched. Germline CDR1 is KGHSH and CDR2 is LQKENI. The CDR3 sequence: CAIDGQGANTGELFF. The CDR3 nucleotides read TGTGCCATAGACGGACAGGGCGCGAACACCGGGGAGCTGTTTTTT.

The chain is built from TRBV6-7 and TRBJ1-3, with a weak D call TRBD1 (5 bases). TRBV6-7 is an ORF, and what it does is uncertain. V was pared by 7 bases and J by 0 bases, with 22 bases between. The CDR3 is made up of 18 amino acids. CDR3 DNA sequence: TGTGCCAGCATCAATGGGTATGTGAGGGGTACCTCTGGAAACACCATATATTTT. Translation: CASINGYVRGTSGNTIYF.

Note on this clone: This sample includes further DNA sequences coding for the same CDR3. The chain is built from TRBV19 and TRBJ1-2; no clear D gene. V was trimmed by 2 bases and J by 1 base, leaving 11 bases between them. Germline loops: CDR1 LNHDA, CDR2 SQIVND (reference sequence). The CDR3 consists of 15 residues. Written as DNA, the CDR3 is TGTGCCAGTAGTATAAACGGGGTCAGTAACTATGGCTACACCTTC. Residues: CASSINGVSNYGYTF.

The chain couples TRBV11-3 to TRBJ2-7; the D gene is possibly TRBD1 (5 bases). The CDR3 spans 14 residues. Trimming took off 5 bases at V and 2 bases at J, with 13 bases between the two ends. CDR1 is SGHNT and CDR2 is YENEEA in the germline V gene. CDR3: CASSPMTDTYEQYF. The CDR3 DNA is TGTGCCAGCAGCCCTATGACAGACACCTACGAGCAGTACTTC.

The CDR3 region is CASLGTPSNEKLFF. In DNA, the CDR3 is TGTGCCAGCCTCGGGACACCCTCTAATGAAAAACTGTTTTTT. The chain links TRBV7-9 to TRBJ1-4; the D gene is possibly TRBD1 (6 bases). CDR3 length: 14 amino acids. Germline values: CDR1 SEHNR, CDR2 FQNEAQ (reference sequence). The V end lost 8 bases, the J end lost 3 bases, and 13 bases lay between the germline ends.

A few counts support this clone. The V call is TRBV7-3, the J call TRBJ2-7; D possibly uses TRBD1 or TRBD2 (5 bases each). This CDR3 is built from 13 residues. Germline lookup yields CDR1 SGHTA and CDR2 FQGTGA. V shed 3 bases and J shed 10 bases, with 16 bases lying between them. CDR3 region: CASSFGATEKQYF. CDR3 in DNA: TGTGCCAGCAGCTTCGGGGCCACCGAGAAACAGTACTTC.

The chain combines TRBV5-1 with TRBJ2-7, with 10 positions matching TRBD2. The CDR3 runs 19 residues. Germline trimming cut 7 bases from V and 4 bases from J; bases unmatched to any gene: 23. Germline V gives CDR1 SGHRS, CDR2 YFSETQ. CDR3 DNA: TGCGCCAGCGGCACCGGACTAGCGGCCTCCTCCACAATCATATACGAGCAGTACTTC. It encodes CASGTGLAASSTIIYEQYF. The whole variable domain, filled in from reference TRBV5-1 and TRBJ2-7, reads KAGVTQTPRYLIKTRGQQVTLSCSPISGHRSVSWYQQTPGQGLQFLFEYFSETQRNKGNFPGRFSGRQFSNSRSEMNVSTLELGDSALYLCASGTGLAASSTIIYEQYFGPGTRLTVT.

The V call is TRBV21-1, the J call TRBJ1-1; TRBD1 is the table's D call and was not checked against the DNA. TRBV21-1 is described as a pseudogene. The CDR3 consists of 16 residues. This chain's CDR3 is CASSKVWTGGSTEAFF. DNA for the CDR3: TGTGCCAGCAGCAAAGTTTGGACAGGGGGTAGCACTGAAGCTTTCTTT.

This chain links TRBV7-8 with TRBJ1-1, with 7 positions matching TRBD1. V lost 4 bases, J lost 1 base, and 3 bases stayed unmatched. Germline-derived CDR1 and CDR2 are SGHVS and FQNEAQ. The CDR3 loop spans 14 amino acids. Here the CDR3 DNA reads TGTGCCAGCAGCTACAGACAGGGGAACACTGAAGCTTTCTTT. Translation: CASSYRQGNTEAFF.

This clone appeared once. This rearrangement joins TRBV5-4 to TRBJ1-1; the D is unclear. The CDR3 is 14 amino acids. CDR1 is SGHNT, CDR2 YYREEE, per germline (reference sequence). V gave up 0 bases and J gave up 5 bases, with 11 bases separating them. In DNA, the CDR3 is TGTGCCAGCAGCTTGGGGCAGGCGTTGACTGAAGCTTTCTTT. Its translation is CASSLGQALTEAFF.

The V and J genes are TRBV6-5 and TRBJ1-1; 7 nucleotides align to TRBD1. J was trimmed by 3 bases and V by 6 bases; bases with no gene match: 4. This CDR3 contains 13 residues. The germline gives CDR1 MNHEY, CDR2 SVGAGI. In nucleotides, the CDR3 is TGTGCCAGCAGGTCCGGGACAGACACTGAAGCTTTCTTT. Its protein is CASRSGTDTEAFF.

V is TRBV30 and J is TRBJ1-1, with D possibly being TRBD1 (5 bases). Germline V lookup: CDR1 GTSNPN, CDR2 SVGIG (reference sequence). CDR3 size: 16 residues. The V end was cut by 0 bases, the J end by 0 bases, with 14 bases between. The CDR3: CAWSVRTPLLNTEAFF. In nucleotides, the CDR3 is TGTGCCTGGAGTGTACGGACACCCCTTCTGAACACTGAAGCTTTCTTT.

The chain joins TRBV18 to TRBJ1-1; TRBD1 is a possible D gene (5 bases). The CDR3 consists of 14 residues. Germline V lookup: CDR1 KGHSH, CDR2 LQKENI. V was cut by 1 base and J by 7 bases, with 13 bases left in between. The CDR3 here is CASSPRGLQFEAFF. The CDR3 DNA is TGTGCCAGCTCACCACGGGGCTTACAGTTTGAAGCTTTCTTT. Based on the CDR3 plus reference TRBV18 and TRBJ1-1, the full variable domain is NAGVMQNPRHLVRRRGQEARLRCSPMKGHSHVYWYRQLPEEGLKFMVYLQKENIIDESGMPKERFSAEFPKEGPSILRIQQVVRGDSAAYFCASSPRGLQFEAFFGQGTRLTVV.

This chain links TRBV7-8 with TRBJ2-1; 7 positions match TRBD1. V lost 2 bases to trimming and J lost 9 bases; unmatched junction nucleotides: 10. The CDR3 loop spans 15 amino acids. CDR1 SGHVS and CDR2 FQNEAQ come from the germline V gene. This chain's CDR3 is CASSLKGQTLGEQFF. For the CDR3, the DNA is TGTGCCAGCAGCTTAAAGGGACAGACCTTGGGTGAGCAGTTCTTC.

The chain uses TRBV7-2 and TRBJ1-2; the D is unclear. This CDR3 has 12 amino acids. V was pared by 6 bases and J by 8 bases, with 13 bases between. Germline-derived CDR1 and CDR2 are SGHTA and FQGNSA. The CDR3 coding sequence is TGTGCCAGCAGGGAGGGTCCGGGAGGCTACACCTTC. This sequence encodes CASREGPGGYTF. The full variable domain, in which reference TRBV7-2 and TRBJ1-2 provide the parts outside the CDR3, is GAGVSQSPSNKVTEKGKDVELRCDPISGHTALYWYRQSLGQGLEFLIYFQGNSAPDKSGLPSDRFSAERTGGSVSTLTIQRTQQEDSAVYLCASREGPGGYTFGSGTRLTVV.

The rearrangement uses TRBV5-1 and TRBJ2-1, with TRBD2 identical over 10 bases. The germline V gene encodes CDR1 SGHRS and CDR2 YFSETQ. The CDR3 length is 16 residues. Trimming took 4 bases from V and 4 from J; bases not matched to a gene: 8. The CDR3 DNA is TGCGCCAGCAGCACGGGACTAGCGAACGTATACAATGAGCAGTTCTTC. Protein product: CASSTGLANVYNEQFF.

J is TRBJ1-4 and V is TRBV7-9; D unresolved. The CDR3 loop spans 15 amino acids. Trimming took off 1 base at V and 8 bases at J, with 14 bases between the two ends. Germline V lookup: CDR1 SEHNR, CDR2 FQNEAQ (reference sequence). The CDR3: CASSLDGSLGEKLFF. The CDR3 DNA is TGTGCCAGCAGCTTAGACGGATCCCTGGGGGAAAAACTGTTTTTT.

This clone was detected once. The CDR3, as DNA: TGTGCCAGCAGACGTCGACAGGGGGCAGGGAACTATGGCTACACCTTC. It is translated as CASRRRQGAGNYGYTF. The rearrangement uses TRBV28 and TRBJ1-2, with TRBD1 identical over 10 bases. This CDR3 has 16 amino acids. Germline V CDR1 and CDR2: MDHEN, SYDVKM. V dropped 6 bases and J dropped 2; count of bases not matched to a gene: 9.

The gene calls are TRBV4-1 and TRBJ2-7, with 15 nucleotides matching TRBD2. After removal of 2 bases from V and 4 bases from J, the junction contained 6 bases not matched to a gene. There are 17 residues in the CDR3. Germline lookup yields CDR1 MGHRA and CDR2 YSYEKL. The CDR3 DNA follows: TGCGCCAGCAGCCAACGTACCGGGACTAGCGGGGGGTACGAGCAGTACTTC. Protein product: CASSQRTGTSGGYEQYF.

Only one count was recorded for this clone. This chain joins TRBV5-1 and TRBJ2-7; 9 bases align to TRBD1. This CDR3 comprises 14 residues. The junction had 4 bases not matched to a gene; V was cut back by 2 bases and J by 4 bases. CDR1 SGHRS and CDR2 YFSETQ come from the germline V gene. CDR3 sequence reads: CASSFRDREYEQYF. CDR3 bases: TGCGCCAGCAGCTTCCGGGACAGGGAATACGAGCAGTACTTC. Full variable domain (missing parts from reference TRBV5-1 and TRBJ2-7): KAGVTQTPRYLIKTRGQQVTLSCSPISGHRSVSWYQQTPGQGLQFLFEYFSETQRNKGNFPGRFSGRQFSNSRSEMNVSTLELGDSALYLCASSFRDREYEQYFGPGTRLTVT.

The CDR3 nucleotides are TGTGCCAGCAGCTCGGGACAGGGGGCATATGCTGGCTACACCTTC. This codes for CASSSGQGAYAGYTF. The chain recombines TRBV7-9 with TRBJ1-2, with 12 bases matching TRBD1. J gave up 7 bases and V 4 bases, and 7 bases lay outside the gene matches. The CDR3 extends over 15 amino acids. Germline V gene lookup returns CDR1 SEHNR and CDR2 FQNEAQ (reference sequence). The entire variable domain, with the rest obtained from reference TRBV7-9 and TRBJ1-2, is as follows: DTGVSQNPRHKITKRGQNVTFRCDPISEHNRLYWYRQTLGQGPEFLTYFQNEAQLEKSRLLSDRFSAERPKGSFSTLEIQRTEQGDSAMYLCASSSGQGAYAGYTFGSGTRLTVV.

This chain joins TRBV18 and TRBJ2-3; 9 positions match TRBD2. This CDR3 has 18 residues. The junction had 10 bases not matched to a gene; V was cut back by 1 base and J by 2 bases. Germline V gene data show CDR1 as KGHSH and CDR2 as LQKENI. In DNA, the CDR3 is TGTGCCAGCTCACCACGAGGGTCGGCTAGCGGGGACACAGATACGCAGTATTTT. It encodes CASSPRGSASGDTDTQYF.